The next 11 T cell receptor beta chains were all read from a single sample in a study of blood T cell repertoires in COVID-19. Produced via immunoSEQ multiplex PCR; TCRdb's table is partial and in-frame only. The sample holds hundreds of thousands of clones; about nine tenths are singletons and the top ten take under 3.5%. The sample was PBMCs or T cells enriched from blood (not recorded which). The receptor set was obtained from a woman aged 45-65 years who had recovered from COVID-19.

The chain is built from TRBV2 and TRBJ1-5, with 9 bases fitting TRBD1. The CDR3 has 14 amino acids. The ends lost 5 bases at V and 4 bases at J; junction bases unmatched: 3. Germline CDR1 is SNHLY and CDR2 is FYNNEI. The CDR3 loop reads CASSSDRGNQPQHF. The CDR3 nucleotides read TGTGCCAGCAGTTCGGACAGGGGAAATCAGCCCCAGCATTTT.

The J gene is TRBJ1-2, the V gene TRBV18; D remains ambiguous. Trimming took off 6 bases at V and 1 base at J, with 12 bases between the two ends. Per the germline V gene, CDR1 is KGHSH and CDR2 is LQKENI. The CDR3 runs 14 residues. CDR3 coding DNA: TGTGCCAGCTCCCCAACGTTGAGTAACTATGGCTACACCTTC. Translated: CASSPTLSNYGYTF. Based on the CDR3 plus reference TRBV18 and TRBJ1-2, the full variable domain is NAGVMQNPRHLVRRRGQEARLRCSPMKGHSHVYWYRQLPEEGLKFMVYLQKENIIDESGMPKERFSAEFPKEGPSILRIQQVVRGDSAAYFCASSPTLSNYGYTFGSGTRLTVV.

The CDR3 reads CASSSSDTSSGNTIYF. The DNA for the CDR3 is TGTGCCAGCAGCTCATCTGATACAAGCTCTGGAAACACCATATATTTT. The chain couples TRBV28 to TRBJ1-3; unclear D gene. CDR1 and CDR2 from the germline V gene are MDHEN and SYDVKM. Deletions cut 6 bases from V and 0 bases from J, with 15 bases between. There are 16 residues in the CDR3.

The V call is TRBV6-2 or TRBV6-3, the J call TRBJ2-3; unclear D gene. Germline V gene data show CDR1 as MNHEY and CDR2 as SVGEGT. The V and J ends lost 4 bases and 3 bases respectively, with 5 bases between them. The CDR3 covers 12 residues. Written as DNA, the CDR3 is TGTGCCAGCAGTTCTAGTACAGATACGCAGTATTTT. It yields the protein CASSSSTDTQYF.

The chain carries TRBV25-1 and TRBJ2-1; 13 bases fit TRBD2. J gave up 7 bases and V 3 bases, and 6 bases lay outside the gene matches. From germline, CDR1 is MGHDK and CDR2 SYGVNS. The CDR3 has 16 amino acids. The CDR3, as DNA: TGTGCCAGCAGTGATCGGACTAGCGGGGGAGAGAATGAGCAGTTCTTC. It yields the protein CASSDRTSGGENEQFF.

This chain joins TRBV11-3 and TRBJ2-1; D remains ambiguous. CDR3 length: 17 residues. Germline assignment: CDR1 SGHNT and CDR2 YENEEA. Trimming shortened V by 0 bases and J by 0 bases, and 12 bases separated the two germline ends. In nucleotides, the CDR3 is TGTGCCAGCAGCTTAGATTTGGAGCCGAACTCCTACAATGAGCAGTTCTTC. Encoded protein: CASSLDLEPNSYNEQFF.

Comment on this clone: Relative to the germline gene, one junction end is altered; a read error may explain this. V and J are TRBV7-7 and TRBJ2-7; TRBD1 aligns across 7 bases. This CDR3 has 15 residues. The germline V gene encodes CDR1 SSHAT and CDR2 FNYEAQ (reference sequence). The CDR3 here is CASSLRTGMRYEQYF. The DNA of the CDR3 is TGTGCTAGCAGCCTAAGGACAGGAATGAGGTACGAGCAGTACTTC.

The CDR3 DNA is TGCAGTGCTAGAGATCTTTACGAGCAGTACTTC. Its protein product is CSARDLYEQYF. The V call is TRBV20-1, the J call TRBJ2-7; D call uncertain. CDR1 and CDR2 from the germline V gene are DFQATT and SNEGSKA (reference sequence). The CDR3 sequence is 11 residues long. Between the trimmed V and J ends, which lost 0 bases and 4 bases, there was a span of 4 bases.

The chain carries TRBV12-2 and TRBJ2-1; the table's D call, TRBD1, has no DNA check behind it. TRBV12-2 constitutes a pseudogene. There are 20 residues in the CDR3. The CDR3 region has the DNA TGTGCAAGTCGCTATCGATACCGTATGGTCTGGGCCGAGACCTACAATGAGCAGTTCTTC. Translated: CASRYRYRMVWAETYNEQFF.

This sequence joins TRBV10-3 and TRBJ2-1; TRBD2 aligns across 16 bases. Germline V gives CDR1 ENHRY, CDR2 SYGVKD. The V gene end was trimmed by 8 bases and the J gene end by 4 bases; junction bases not matched to a gene: 11. The CDR3 extends over 18 amino acids. This CDR3 is CAIGHGTSGRARYNEQFF. The CDR3 DNA reads as TGTGCCATCGGCCATGGGACTAGCGGGAGGGCCCGTTACAATGAGCAGTTCTTC.

V is TRBV9 and J is TRBJ1-5, with D perhaps TRBD1 (6 bases). Trimming removed 4 bases at V and 6 bases at J, with 11 bases between. The V gene's germline CDR1 is SGDLS and CDR2 YYNGEE. The CDR3 length is 13 residues. The CDR3 region has the DNA TGTGCCAGCAGCCCCTCAGGGGCTCAGCCCCAGCATTTT. Translating it yields CASSPSGAQPQHF.